The 23 T cell receptor beta chains below all came from one sample that was sequenced in a study of blood T cell repertoires in COVID-19. Only in-frame clones appear in the TCRdb table, and some are missing; sequencing was by immunoSEQ multiplex PCR. The repertoire holds 55,000 to 70,000 clones, with 87% as singletons. The sample was peripheral blood. These receptors came from a woman in her forties or fifties with COVID-19, enrolled during active disease.

The table lists this clone with a count of one. This CDR3 is CASSPNRGKFYEQYF. The CDR3 DNA is TGTGCCAGCTCACCCAACAGGGGAAAGTTTTACGAGCAGTACTTC. The chain links TRBV18 to TRBJ2-7; 7 nucleotides match TRBD1. The CDR3 has 15 amino acids. J gave up 4 bases and V 3 bases, and 9 bases lay outside the gene matches. Germline-derived CDR1 and CDR2 are KGHSH and LQKENI.

This clone was detected only a few times. The genes are TRBV25-1 and TRBJ2-7, with D perhaps matching TRBD1 (6 bases). Trimming removed 7 bases at V and 3 bases at J, with 28 bases between. Per germline, CDR1 MGHDK and CDR2 SYGVNS. The CDR3 length is 18 residues. CDR3 protein: CASTFLFGQPRHYYEQYF. CDR3 in DNA: TGTGCCAGCACCTTTCTTTTCGGACAGCCCCGTCACTACTACGAGCAGTACTTC.

V and J are TRBV11-2 and TRBJ1-1; D is unresolved. The CDR3 is made up of 16 amino acids. With 5 bases removed from V and 1 base from J, the gap between germline ends came to 17 bases. Germline values: CDR1 SGHAT, CDR2 FQNNGV. The DNA for the CDR3 is TGTGCCAGCAGCGCCGTCCTTTTAGGAGGGAACACTGAAGCTTTCTTT. Protein: CASSAVLLGGNTEAFF.

This chain uses TRBV11-3 with TRBJ2-1, with a possible D match to TRBD1 (6 bases). V gave up 5 bases and J gave up 7 bases, with 18 bases separating them. This CDR3 is built from 15 residues. Germline V gives CDR1 SGHNT, CDR2 YENEEA. In nucleotides, the CDR3 is TGTGCCAGCAGCCCCTACGTAGGGGGTATGAATGAGCAGTTCTTC. Its protein product is CASSPYVGGMNEQFF. The full variable domain, with the rest looked up from reference TRBV11-3 and TRBJ2-1, is EAGVVQSPRYKIIEKKQPVAFWCNPISGHNTLYWYLQNLGQGPELLIRYENEEAVDDSQLPKDRFSAERLKGVDSTLKIQPAELGDSAVYLCASSPYVGGMNEQFFGPGTRLTVL.

The chain carries TRBV5-4 and TRBJ1-4; 9 bases agree with TRBD1. Trimming removed 0 bases from V and 6 bases from J; junction bases left unmatched: 0. CDR3 length: 14 residues. Germline assignment: CDR1 SGHNT and CDR2 YYREEE (reference sequence). CDR3 sequence (DNA): TGTGCCAGCAGCTTGGACAGGGGGCATGAAAAACTGTTTTTT. This translates into CASSLDRGHEKLFF.

The chain couples TRBV6-6 to TRBJ1-5; maybe TRBD1 (5 bases). Germline V gives CDR1 MNHNY, CDR2 SVGAGI (reference sequence). There are 13 residues in the CDR3. V was shortened by 8 bases and J by 7 bases, with 15 bases between the two germline ends. CDR3 in DNA: TGTGCCAGCGGTAATCCAGGGCAGCAGCCCCAGCATTTT. This encodes CASGNPGQQPQHF.

This clone was counted only a few times. The chain is built from TRBV24-1 and TRBJ1-6; no firm D call. Germline V CDR1 and CDR2: KGHDR, SFDVKD. The CDR3 length is 13 residues. V was pared by 6 bases and J by 7 bases, with 9 bases between. CDR3 loop: CATSLGGNSPLHF. The DNA for the CDR3 is TGTGCCACCAGTCTGGGAGGCAATTCACCCCTCCACTTT.

The V gene is TRBV3-1 (or the pseudogene TRBV3-2), the J gene TRBJ2-1; TRBD2 aligns across 14 bases. This CDR3 is built from 15 residues. Germline values: CDR1 LGHDT, CDR2 YNNKEL (reference sequence). V lost 4 bases, J lost 8 bases, and 4 bases stayed unmatched. The CDR3 loop is CASSPEGLAGDEQFF. The CDR3 DNA reads TGTGCCAGCAGCCCTGAGGGACTAGCGGGAGATGAGCAGTTCTTC.

The V gene is TRBV19, the J gene TRBJ1-6, with 8 bases fitting TRBD1. The CDR3 runs to 15 residues. CDR1 and CDR2 (germline): LNHDA, SQIVND (reference sequence). V dropped 5 bases and J dropped 9; count of bases not matched to a gene: 9. CDR3 residues: CASSPIQGARSPLHF. The CDR3 DNA reads as TGTGCCAGTAGTCCGATCCAGGGGGCCCGTTCACCCCTCCACTTT.

This chain joins TRBV5-4 and TRBJ2-7; TRBD2 agrees at 7 bases. With V trimmed by 4 bases and J by 3 bases, 10 bases remained unmatched. Germline-derived CDR1 and CDR2 are SGHNT and YYREEE (reference sequence). The CDR3 covers 15 residues. This chain's CDR3 is CASSRGGASGYEQYF. The CDR3, as DNA: TGTGCCAGCAGCCGGGGCGGGGCTAGCGGCTACGAGCAGTACTTC.

The chain has TRBV3-1 (or the pseudogene TRBV3-2) and TRBJ2-7; TRBD2 agrees at 16 bases. The length of the CDR3 is 16 residues. Germline CDR1 reads LGHDT; CDR2 reads YNNKEL (reference sequence). V shed 4 bases, J shed 4 bases, and the junction held 4 bases outside the gene matches. As DNA, the CDR3 is TGTGCCAGCAGCCGTGGGACTAGCGGGAGGGGTTACGAGCAGTACTTC. Translated, it gives CASSRGTSGRGYEQYF.

V gene TRBV11-2 combines with J gene TRBJ2-7; TRBD1 aligns across 7 bases. J lost 3 bases, V lost 3 bases, and 8 bases had no gene match. The CDR3 loop spans 15 amino acids. Germline CDR1 SGHAT, CDR2 FQNNGV. CDR3 sequence (DNA): TGTGCCAGCAGCTTGGGGCCGGGACAGCTCTACGAGCAGTACTTC. It encodes CASSLGPGQLYEQYF.

The chain uses TRBV5-4 and TRBJ2-3; D not certain. Trimming took 4 bases from V and 4 from J, leaving 4 bases between them. Per the germline V gene, CDR1 is SGHNT and CDR2 is YYREEE (reference sequence). This CDR3 region has 11 residues. CDR3 nucleotides: TGTGCCAGCAGCCAGGCAGATACGCAGTATTTT. Translation gives CASSQADTQYF.

The rearrangement joins TRBV6-5 to TRBJ2-7, with D maybe TRBD1 (7 bases). The CDR3 covers 15 residues. The V end was cut by 8 bases, the J end by 2 bases, with 19 bases between. The germline V gene encodes CDR1 MNHEY and CDR2 SVGAGI. The chain's CDR3 is CASGRRDSLPYEQYF. In DNA, the CDR3 is TGTGCCAGCGGCAGGAGGGACAGTCTCCCCTACGAGCAGTACTTC.

This clone was detected only a few times. V and J are TRBV6-1 and TRBJ1-2, with TRBD1 matching 7 bases. V shed 2 bases and J 10 bases; nucleotides not matched to a gene: 10. Germline CDR1 and CDR2: MNHNS and SASEGT. CDR3 length: 14 residues. DNA for the CDR3: TGTGCCAGCAGTGAAAACTGGACAGGAACATCCTACACCTTC. Amino acids: CASSENWTGTSYTF.

The chain recombines TRBV24-1 with TRBJ2-1; TRBD2 aligns across 11 bases. The germline CDR1 and CDR2 sequences are KGHDR and SFDVKD. Losses at the gene ends were 7 bases for V and 2 bases for J; bases not matched to a gene: 3. The CDR3 has 15 amino acids. The CDR3 sequence is CATRPTSGAYNEQFF. Here the CDR3 DNA reads TGTGCCACCAGGCCGACTAGCGGGGCCTACAATGAGCAGTTCTTC.

This clone was seen once. The genes are TRBV28 and TRBJ2-5; D perhaps matches TRBD2 (6 bases). CDR1 and CDR2 from the germline V gene are MDHEN and SYDVKM. V was shortened by 7 bases and J by 4 bases, with 19 bases between the two germline ends. The CDR3 consists of 15 residues. The CDR3 protein is CASKGERFSGETQYF. The CDR3 nucleotides read TGTGCCAGCAAAGGGGAAAGGTTTAGCGGAGAGACCCAGTACTTC.

Of note for this clone: Other nucleotide sequences from this sample produce the same CDR3. The chain is built from TRBV7-3 and TRBJ2-3, with 9 nucleotides matching TRBD2. V dropped 5 bases and J dropped 2; count of bases not matched to a gene: 5. The CDR3 extends over 15 amino acids. CDR1 SGHTA and CDR2 FQGTGA come from the germline V gene. CDR3 sequence reads: CASSRSGGLTDTQYF. CDR3 nucleotide sequence: TGTGCCAGCAGCCGTAGCGGGGGCCTCACAGATACGCAGTATTTT.

This clone was detected once. The V and J genes are TRBV28 and TRBJ2-3, with D perhaps matching TRBD2 (6 bases). V was clipped by 6 bases and J by 0 bases, with 7 bases between them. The CDR3 consists of 13 residues. Per the germline V gene, CDR1 is MDHEN and CDR2 is SYDVKM. Here the CDR3 DNA reads TGTGCCAGCAGCGGGAGCAGCACAGATACGCAGTATTTT. Protein sequence: CASSGSSTDTQYF. Combining the CDR3 with reference TRBV28 and TRBJ2-3 gives the whole variable domain DVKVTQSSRYLVKRTGEKVFLECVQDMDHENMFWYRQDPGLGLRLIYFSYDVKMKEKGDIPEGYSVSREKKERFSLILESASTNQTSMYLCASSGSSTDTQYFGPGTRLTVL.

The sample holds one count of this clone. This chain connects TRBV28 to TRBJ1-1; D gene uncertain. The CDR3 is 14 amino acids. Trimming shortened V by 2 bases and J by 1 base, and 8 bases separated the two germline ends. Germline V gives CDR1 MDHEN, CDR2 SYDVKM. CDR3 bases: TGTGCCAGCAGTTTAACAGCCCCGAACACTGAAGCTTTCTTT. Protein product: CASSLTAPNTEAFF.

The chain employs TRBV27 and TRBJ2-2; tentatively, D is TRBD2 (6 bases). The V end was cut by 6 bases, the J end by 5 bases, with 25 bases between. The CDR3 spans 18 residues. Germline assignment: CDR1 MNHEY and CDR2 SMNVEV (reference sequence). The CDR3 nucleotides are TGTGCCAGCAGGCCTGAGCTAAGGCGGGCCCGGGGGACCGGGGAGCTGTTTTTT. Residues: CASRPELRRARGTGELFF.

The sample holds one count of this clone. The chain has TRBV7-2 and TRBJ2-2; D might be TRBD1 (6 bases). The CDR3 sequence is 15 residues long. CDR1 SGHTA and CDR2 FQGNSA come from the germline V gene. V shed 3 bases and J shed 2 bases, with 10 bases lying between them. Written as DNA, the CDR3 is TGTGCCAGCAGCTTTAGAGGGGGAAACACCGGGGAGCTGTTTTTT. It yields the protein CASSFRGGNTGELFF.

The chain is built from TRBV4-1 and TRBJ2-2; D perhaps matches TRBD2 (7 bases). This CDR3 has 15 amino acids. The germline V gene encodes CDR1 MGHRA and CDR2 YSYEKL. V was pared by 4 bases and J by 7 bases, with 16 bases between. Here the CDR3 reads CASSLTGGLRGELFF. The CDR3 DNA follows: TGCGCCAGCAGCCTCACGGGGGGCCTCCGCGGGGAGCTGTTTTTT.